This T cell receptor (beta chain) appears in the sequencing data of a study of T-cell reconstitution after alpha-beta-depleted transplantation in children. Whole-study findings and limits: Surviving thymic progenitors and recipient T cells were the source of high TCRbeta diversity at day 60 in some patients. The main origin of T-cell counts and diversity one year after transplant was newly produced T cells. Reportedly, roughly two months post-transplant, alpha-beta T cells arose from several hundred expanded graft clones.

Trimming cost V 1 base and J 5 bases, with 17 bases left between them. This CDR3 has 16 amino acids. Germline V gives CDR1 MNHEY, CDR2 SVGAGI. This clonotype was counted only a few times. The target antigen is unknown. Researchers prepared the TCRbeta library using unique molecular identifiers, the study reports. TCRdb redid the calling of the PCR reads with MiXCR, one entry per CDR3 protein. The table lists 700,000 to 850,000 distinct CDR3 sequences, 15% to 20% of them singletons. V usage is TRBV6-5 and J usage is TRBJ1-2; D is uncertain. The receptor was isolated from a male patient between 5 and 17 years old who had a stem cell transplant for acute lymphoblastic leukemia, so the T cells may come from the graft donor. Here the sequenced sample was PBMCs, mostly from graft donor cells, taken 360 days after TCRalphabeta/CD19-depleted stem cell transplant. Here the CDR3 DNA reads TGTGCCAGCAGTTACTGGAATCTGCCAGGAGAGTATGGCTACACCTTC. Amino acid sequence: CASSYWNLPGEYGYTF.